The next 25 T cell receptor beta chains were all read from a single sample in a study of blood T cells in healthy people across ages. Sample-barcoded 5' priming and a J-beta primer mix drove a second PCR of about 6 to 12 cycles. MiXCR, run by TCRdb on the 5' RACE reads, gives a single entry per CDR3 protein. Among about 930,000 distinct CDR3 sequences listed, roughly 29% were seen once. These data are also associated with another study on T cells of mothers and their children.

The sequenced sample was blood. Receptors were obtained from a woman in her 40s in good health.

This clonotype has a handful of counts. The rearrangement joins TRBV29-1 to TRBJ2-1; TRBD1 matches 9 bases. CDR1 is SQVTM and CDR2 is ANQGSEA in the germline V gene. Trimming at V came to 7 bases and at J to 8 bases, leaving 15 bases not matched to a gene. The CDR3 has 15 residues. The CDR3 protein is CSEESWDRDSDEQFF. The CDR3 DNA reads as TGCAGCGAGGAGAGCTGGGACAGGGACTCTGATGAGCAGTTCTTC.

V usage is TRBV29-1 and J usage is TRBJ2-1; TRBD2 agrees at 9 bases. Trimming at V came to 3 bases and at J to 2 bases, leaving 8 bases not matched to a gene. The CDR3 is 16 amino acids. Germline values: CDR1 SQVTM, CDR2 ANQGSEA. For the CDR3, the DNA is TGCAGCGTTGACCCGAGGGCGGGAGGGACCTACAATGAGCAGTTCTTC. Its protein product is CSVDPRAGGTYNEQFF.

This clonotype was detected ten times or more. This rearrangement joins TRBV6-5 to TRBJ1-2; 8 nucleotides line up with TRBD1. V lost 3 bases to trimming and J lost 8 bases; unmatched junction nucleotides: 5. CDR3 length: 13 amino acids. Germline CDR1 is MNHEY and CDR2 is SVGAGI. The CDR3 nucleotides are TGTGCCAGCAGTTATGGGACAGGACGAGGCTACACCTTC. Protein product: CASSYGTGRGYTF.

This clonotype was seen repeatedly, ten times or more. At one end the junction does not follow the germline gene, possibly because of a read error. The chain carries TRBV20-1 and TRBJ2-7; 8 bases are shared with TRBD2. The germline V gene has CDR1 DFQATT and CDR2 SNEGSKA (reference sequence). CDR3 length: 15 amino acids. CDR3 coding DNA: TGCAGTGCTCGAGAACCGGGACTAGTTTCCTACGAGCAGTACTTC. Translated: CSAREPGLVSYEQYF.

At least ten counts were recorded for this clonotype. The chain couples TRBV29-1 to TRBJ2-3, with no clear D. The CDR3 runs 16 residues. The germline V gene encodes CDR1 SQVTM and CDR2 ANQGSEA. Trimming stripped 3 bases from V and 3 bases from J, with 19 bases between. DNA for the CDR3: TGCAGCGTTGAGCCCCCGGCCAGGATGCGGACAGATACGCAGTATTTT. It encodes CSVEPPARMRTDTQYF.

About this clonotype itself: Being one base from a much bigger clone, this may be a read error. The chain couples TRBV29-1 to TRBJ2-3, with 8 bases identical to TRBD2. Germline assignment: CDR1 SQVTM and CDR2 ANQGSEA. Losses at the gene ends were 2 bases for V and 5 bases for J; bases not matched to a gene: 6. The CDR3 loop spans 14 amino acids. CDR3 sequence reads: CSVEKGGGIDTQYF. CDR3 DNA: TGCAGCGTTGAAAAGGGCGGGGGGATAGATACGCAGTATTTT.

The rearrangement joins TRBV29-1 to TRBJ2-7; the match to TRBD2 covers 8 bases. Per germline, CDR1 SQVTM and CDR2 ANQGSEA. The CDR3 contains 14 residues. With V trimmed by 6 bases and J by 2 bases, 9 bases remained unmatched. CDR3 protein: CSVSGGGTAYEQYF. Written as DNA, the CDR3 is TGCAGCGTCTCCGGGGGGGGAACGGCCTACGAGCAGTACTTC.

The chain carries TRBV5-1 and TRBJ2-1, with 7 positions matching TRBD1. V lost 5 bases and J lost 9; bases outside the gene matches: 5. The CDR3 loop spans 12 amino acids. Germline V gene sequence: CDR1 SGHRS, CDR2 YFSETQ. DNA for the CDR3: TGCGCCAGCAGAAATACAGGGGTTGAGCAGTTCTTC. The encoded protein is CASRNTGVEQFF. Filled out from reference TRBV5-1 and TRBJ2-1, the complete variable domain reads KAGVTQTPRYLIKTRGQQVTLSCSPISGHRSVSWYQQTPGQGLQFLFEYFSETQRNKGNFPGRFSGRQFSNSRSEMNVSTLELGDSALYLCASRNTGVEQFFGPGTRLTVL.

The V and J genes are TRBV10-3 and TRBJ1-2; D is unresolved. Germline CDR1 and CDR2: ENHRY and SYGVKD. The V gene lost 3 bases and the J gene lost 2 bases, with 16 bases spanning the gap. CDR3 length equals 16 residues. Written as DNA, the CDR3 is TGTGCCATCAGTGATCTTGCGGCAGGACCAAACTATGGCTACACCTTC. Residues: CAISDLAAGPNYGYTF.

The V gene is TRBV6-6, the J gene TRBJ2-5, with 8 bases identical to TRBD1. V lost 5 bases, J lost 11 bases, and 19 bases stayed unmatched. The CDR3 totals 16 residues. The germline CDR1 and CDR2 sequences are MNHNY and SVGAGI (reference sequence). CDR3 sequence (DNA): TGTGCCAGCAGTCACAGTAAACAGGGGGTCAGGGTCGGGCAGTACTTC. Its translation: CASSHSKQGVRVGQYF.

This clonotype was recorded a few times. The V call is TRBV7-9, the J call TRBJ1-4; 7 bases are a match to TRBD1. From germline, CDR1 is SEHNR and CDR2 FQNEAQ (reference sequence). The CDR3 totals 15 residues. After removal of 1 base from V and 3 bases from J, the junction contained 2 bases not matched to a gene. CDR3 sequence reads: CASSLEGGSNEKLFF. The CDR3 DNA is TGTGCCAGCAGCTTAGAAGGGGGCTCTAATGAAAAACTGTTTTTT.

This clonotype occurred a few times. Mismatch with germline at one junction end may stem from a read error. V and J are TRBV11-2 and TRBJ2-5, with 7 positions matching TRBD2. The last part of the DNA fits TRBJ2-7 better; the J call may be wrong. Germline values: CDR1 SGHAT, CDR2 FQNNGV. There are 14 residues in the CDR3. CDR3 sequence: CTSSPSGPFYEQYF. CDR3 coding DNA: TGTACCAGCAGCCCTAGCGGACCGTTCTACGAGCAGTACTTC.

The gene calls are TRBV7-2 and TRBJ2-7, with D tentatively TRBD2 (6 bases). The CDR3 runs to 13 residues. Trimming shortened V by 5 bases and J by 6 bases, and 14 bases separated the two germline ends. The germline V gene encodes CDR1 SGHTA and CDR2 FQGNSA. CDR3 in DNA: TGTGCCAGCAGCGCGGGGCGAGCGCCCGAGCAGTACTTC. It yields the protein CASSAGRAPEQYF.

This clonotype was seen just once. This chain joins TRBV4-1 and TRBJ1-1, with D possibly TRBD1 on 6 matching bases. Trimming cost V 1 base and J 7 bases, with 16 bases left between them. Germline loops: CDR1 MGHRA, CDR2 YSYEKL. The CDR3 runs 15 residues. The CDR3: CASSQALTRGREAFF. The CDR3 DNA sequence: TGCGCCAGCAGCCAAGCCTTAACCAGGGGCCGTGAAGCTTTCTTT.

The CDR3 here is CASSHEFRVDEQFF. DNA of the CDR3: TGTGCCAGCTCACACGAGTTCCGGGTGGATGAGCAGTTCTTC. V and J are TRBV18 and TRBJ2-1; no clear D. V was trimmed by 4 bases and J by 8 bases, leaving 15 bases between them. Germline V gene data show CDR1 as KGHSH and CDR2 as LQKENI. This CDR3 is built from 14 residues.

CDR3 DNA sequence: TGCGCCAGCAGCCAAGTTCCGACAGGGGCCTACGAGCAGTACTTC. It codes for CASSQVPTGAYEQYF. The V gene is TRBV4-1, the J gene TRBJ2-7, with TRBD1 identical over 8 bases. This CDR3 has 15 residues. Germline values: CDR1 MGHRA, CDR2 YSYEKL. Trimming cost V 1 base and J 2 bases; bases outside gene matches: 4.

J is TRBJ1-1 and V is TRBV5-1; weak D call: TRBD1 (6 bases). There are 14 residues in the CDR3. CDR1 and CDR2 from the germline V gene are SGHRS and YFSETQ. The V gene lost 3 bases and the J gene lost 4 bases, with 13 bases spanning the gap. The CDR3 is CASSSLQGSTEAFF. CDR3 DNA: TGCGCCAGCAGCTCCTTACAGGGTAGCACTGAAGCTTTCTTT.

The CDR3 coding sequence is TGTGCCAGCAGTTCGCTACAGGGTTACGAGCAGTACTTC. This codes for CASSSLQGYEQYF. The chain couples TRBV28 to TRBJ2-7; D possibly corresponds to TRBD1 (6 bases). Germline CDR1 reads MDHEN; CDR2 reads SYDVKM. This CDR3 is built from 13 residues. The V end lost 4 bases, the J end lost 4 bases, and 11 bases lay between the germline ends.

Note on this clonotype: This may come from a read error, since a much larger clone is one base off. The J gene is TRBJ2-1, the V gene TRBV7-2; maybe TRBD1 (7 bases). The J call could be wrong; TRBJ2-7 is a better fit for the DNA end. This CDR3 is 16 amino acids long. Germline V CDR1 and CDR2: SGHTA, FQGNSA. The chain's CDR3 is CASSSQTGRPYNEQYF. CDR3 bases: TGTGCCAGCAGCTCCCAGACAGGGAGGCCCTACAATGAGCAGTACTTC.

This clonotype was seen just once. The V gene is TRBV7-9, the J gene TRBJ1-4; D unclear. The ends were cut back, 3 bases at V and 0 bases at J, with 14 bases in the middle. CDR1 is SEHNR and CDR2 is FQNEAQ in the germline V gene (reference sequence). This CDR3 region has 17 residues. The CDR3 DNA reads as TGTGCCAGCAGCTTCGCCACTTTCTCAGCAACTAATGAAAAACTGTTTTTT. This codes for CASSFATFSATNEKLFF.

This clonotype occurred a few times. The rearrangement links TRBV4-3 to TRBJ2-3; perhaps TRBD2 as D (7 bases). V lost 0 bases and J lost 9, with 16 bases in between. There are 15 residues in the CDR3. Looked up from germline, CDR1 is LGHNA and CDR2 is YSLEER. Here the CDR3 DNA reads TGCGCCAGCAGCCAAGAGGGGGCTAGCGGATCAACGCAGTATTTT. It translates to CASSQEGASGSTQYF.

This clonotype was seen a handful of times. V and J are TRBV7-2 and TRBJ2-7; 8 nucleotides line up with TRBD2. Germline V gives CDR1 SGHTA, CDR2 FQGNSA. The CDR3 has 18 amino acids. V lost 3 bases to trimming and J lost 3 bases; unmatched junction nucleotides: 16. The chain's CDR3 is CASSLGAPIAGSFYEQYF. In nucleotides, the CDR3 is TGTGCCAGCAGCTTGGGGGCCCCGATAGCGGGGTCTTTCTACGAGCAGTACTTC.

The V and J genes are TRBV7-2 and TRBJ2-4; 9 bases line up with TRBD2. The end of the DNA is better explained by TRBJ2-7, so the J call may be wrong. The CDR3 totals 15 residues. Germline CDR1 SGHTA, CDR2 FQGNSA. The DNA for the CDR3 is TGTGCCAGCAGCTTAGCGGGCGGGGGGGATTACGAGCAGTACTTC. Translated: CASSLAGGGDYEQYF.

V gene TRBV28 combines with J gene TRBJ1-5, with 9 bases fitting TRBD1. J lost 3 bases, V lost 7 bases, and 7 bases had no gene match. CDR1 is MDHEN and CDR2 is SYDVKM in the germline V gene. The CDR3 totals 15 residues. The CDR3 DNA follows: TGTGCCAGCACCGCAACAGGGGGCGTCAATCAGCCCCAGCATTTT. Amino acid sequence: CASTATGGVNQPQHF. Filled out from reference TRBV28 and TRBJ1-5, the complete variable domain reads DVKVTQSSRYLVKRTGEKVFLECVQDMDHENMFWYRQDPGLGLRLIYFSYDVKMKEKGDIPEGYSVSREKKERFSLILESASTNQTSMYLCASTATGGVNQPQHFGDGTRLSIL.

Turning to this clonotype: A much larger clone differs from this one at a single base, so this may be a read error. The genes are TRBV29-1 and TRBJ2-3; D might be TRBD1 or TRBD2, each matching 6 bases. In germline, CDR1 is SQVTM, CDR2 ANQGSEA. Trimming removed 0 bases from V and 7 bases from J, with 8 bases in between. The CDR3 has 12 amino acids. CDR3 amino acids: CSVEEGGNTQYF. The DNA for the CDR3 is TGCAGCGTTGAAGAAGGGGGGAATACGCAGTATTTT.